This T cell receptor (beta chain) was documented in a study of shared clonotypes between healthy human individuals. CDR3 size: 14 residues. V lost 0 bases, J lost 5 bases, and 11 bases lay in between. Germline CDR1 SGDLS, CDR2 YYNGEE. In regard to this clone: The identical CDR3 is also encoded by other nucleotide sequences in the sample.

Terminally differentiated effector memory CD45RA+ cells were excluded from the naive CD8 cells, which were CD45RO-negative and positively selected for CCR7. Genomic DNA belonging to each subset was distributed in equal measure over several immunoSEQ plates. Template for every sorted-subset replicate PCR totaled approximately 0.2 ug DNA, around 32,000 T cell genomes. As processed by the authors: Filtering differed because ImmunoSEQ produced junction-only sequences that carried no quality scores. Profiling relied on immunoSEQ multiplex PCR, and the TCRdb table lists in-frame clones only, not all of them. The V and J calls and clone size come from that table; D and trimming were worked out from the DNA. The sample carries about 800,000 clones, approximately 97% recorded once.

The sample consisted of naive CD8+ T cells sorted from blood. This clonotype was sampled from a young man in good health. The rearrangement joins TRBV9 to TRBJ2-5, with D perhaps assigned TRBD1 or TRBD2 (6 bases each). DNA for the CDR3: TGTGCCAGCAGCGTAGTGGGGGGCAGGGAGACCCAGTACTTC. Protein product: CASSVVGGRETQYF.